This is a list of T cell receptor beta chains from one sample in a study of CD4 and CD8 cells across lung adenocarcinoma regions. MiXCR, run by TCRdb on the PCR reads, gives a single entry per CDR3 protein. The sample lists 20,000 to 25,000 distinct CDR3 sequences; approximately 52% were seen once. The sample taken for sequencing was CD4+ T cells from the center of a lung tumor. The origin of the receptors is a male donor with lung adenocarcinoma. The CD4 and CD8 labels of this study may be unreliable. CDR3s leave out the opening cysteine and the closing phenylalanine or tryptophan. Fields, in order: V gene, CDR3 protein.

V: TRBV5-6
CDR3: ASSLVSGLAGGETQY

V: TRBV7-2
CDR3: ASHRLGTGAQY

V: TRBV5-1
CDR3: ASSPLQREWRTGELF

V: TRBV11-2
CDR3: GVKAVNTDTQY

V: TRBV29-1
CDR3: SVGLSNQLTLVTDTQY

V: TRBV6-1
CDR3: ASSTFRGNEQF

V: TRBV6-2/TRBV6-3
CDR3: ASSYNPLPGELF

V: TRBV6-2/TRBV6-3
CDR3: ASSYGENEKLF

V: TRBV7-8
CDR3: ASSLARAPNSKDTQY

V: TRBV6-1
CDR3: ASRGQLYNSPLH

V: TRBV28
CDR3: ASSRLGQGAHEQY

V: TRBV6-5
CDR3: ASSYGRLGGNQY

V: TRBV6-1
CDR3: ASSRLANSIGELF

V: TRBV6-5
CDR3: ASSYGQETQY

V: TRBV10-3
CDR3: AIKGDGNEQF

V: TRBV20-1
CDR3: SARAQGASGNTIY

V: TRBV6-1
CDR3: ASTPGWNTGAQY

V: TRBV10-3
CDR3: ASKGTGDTEAF

V: TRBV6-1
CDR3: ASSEGGDTTYEQY

V: TRBV19
CDR3: ATKTAVGEKLF

V: TRBV9
CDR3: ASSVESGAPYEQY

V: TRBV27
CDR3: ASRALREPTWDAQY

V: TRBV7-6
CDR3: ASSRDSGARVRNTQY

V: TRBV7-2
CDR3: AGSIGREQETQY

V: TRBV27
CDR3: GGGLGGRAPETQY

V: TRBV25-1
CDR3: ASSVGLGRWPKNTQY

V: TRBV6-1
CDR3: ARGPRAVMAGAQF

V: TRBV11-3
CDR3: ASSVLAIGSYNEQF

V: TRBV4-1
CDR3: ASSQDPVRGVETQF

V: TRBV6-5
CDR3: ASSYRTGGNYEQF

V: TRBV6-1
CDR3: ASSEEGEAFGPNYNEQF

V: TRBV18
CDR3: ASSRDTGYPYEQF

V: TRBV6-1
CDR3: ASRGHGGGGQETQY

V: TRBV6-2/TRBV6-3
CDR3: ASTHNRPGRAN

V: TRBV10-3
CDR3: AIQDRTTGLEQY

V: TRBV6-1
CDR3: GSRGLGAKNIQY

V: TRBV6-1
CDR3: ASSEMVAEGPGELF

V: TRBV27
CDR3: ASRQNAVREF

V: TRBV4-2
CDR3: ASSQGLAGGRRKNTQY

V: TRBV6-1
CDR3: AGSGSRRWDTQY

V: TRBV6-5
CDR3: ASSRNRDSSYEQY

V: TRBV6-1
CDR3: ASTRGATGSTEAQY

V: TRBV6-1
CDR3: ASKRQGAAFTTETQY

V: TRBV6-1
CDR3: ACGGRATDIQY

V: TRBV27
CDR3: ASSLMGTLVKDMQY

V: TRBV28
CDR3: ASSRPLVSYEQY

V: TRBV28
CDR3: ASSLCPGGCEQF

V: TRBV7-2
CDR3: ASSVQGAEGGYT

V: TRBV4-1
CDR3: ASSQDRYRGNYGYT

V: TRBV27
CDR3: ASSPGRGACDKDTQY

V: TRBV7-2
CDR3: ASSLRQGGGHNEQF

V: TRBV6-5
CDR3: ASKEFRASDFYGYT

V: TRBV3-1
CDR3: ASSPLQNGELF

V: TRBV29-1
CDR3: SVGDPETQY

V: TRBV6-1
CDR3: ASSPRAGSTGKQY

V: TRBV6-1
CDR3: ASSGGRATDTQY

V: TRBV6-4
CDR3: ASGLQSVSTETLF

V: TRBV27
CDR3: AGGLGLGDPETQY